The 22 T cell receptor beta chains listed next were all sequenced from one sample in a study of shared clonotypes between healthy human individuals. Sequencing was performed with immunoSEQ multiplex PCR; in TCRdb, only in-frame clones are kept and a portion is missing. The sample lists roughly 2 million clones, roughly 95% occurring once. The sequencing sample was made of naive CD4+ T cells sorted from blood. Subset: CD45RA+ positively selected. The receptors stem from a man between 18 and 35 years old in good health.

The CDR3 DNA reads as TGTGCAAGTCGCTTTGGTGGGGAGGGGGCGAATGAGCAGTTCTTC. This gives the protein CASRFGGEGANEQFF. The rearrangement links TRBV12-2 to TRBJ2-1. TRBV12-2 is an annotated pseudogene. The CDR3 sequence is 15 residues long.

The chain couples TRBV19 to TRBJ1-2; TRBD1 agrees at 7 bases. V shed 3 bases, J shed 4 bases, and the junction held 8 bases outside the gene matches. The CDR3 has 15 amino acids. Germline-derived CDR1 and CDR2 are LNHDA and SQIVND (reference sequence). CDR3 loop: CASSIGDREIYGYTF. The CDR3 DNA sequence: TGTGCCAGTAGTATTGGGGACAGAGAGATCTATGGCTACACCTTC. Using reference TRBV19 and TRBJ1-2 for the parts outside the CDR3, the full variable domain is DGGITQSPKYLFRKEGQNVTLSCEQNLNHDAMYWYRQDPGQGLRLIYYSQIVNDFQKGDIAEGYSVSREKKESFPLTVTSAQKNPTAFYLCASSIGDREIYGYTFGSGTRLTVV.

V is TRBV5-8 and J is TRBJ1-4, with TRBD1 as a possible D gene (6 bases). Trimming removed 0 bases at V and 4 bases at J, with 10 bases between. The CDR3 sequence is 15 residues long. Germline-derived CDR1 and CDR2 are SGHTS and YDEGEE. The CDR3 region has the DNA TGTGCCAGCAGCTTGGCGGGGGCCTATAATGAAAAACTGTTTTTT. It encodes CASSLAGAYNEKLFF.

The rearrangement links TRBV9 to TRBJ2-3; perhaps TRBD1 as D (6 bases). CDR1 SGDLS and CDR2 YYNGEE come from the germline V gene. The CDR3 runs to 16 residues. V was cut by 0 bases and J by 2 bases, with 13 bases left in between. The CDR3 coding sequence is TGTGCCAGCAGCGTAGCAGGGGATGGGGACACAGATACGCAGTATTTT. Its translation is CASSVAGDGDTDTQYF.

This clone was found once. The chain uses TRBV6-5 and TRBJ2-1; D gene uncertain. Germline-derived CDR1 and CDR2 are MNHEY and SVGAGI. This CDR3 has 11 amino acids. Deletions cut 5 bases from V and 12 bases from J, with 11 bases between. The CDR3 region is CASSDLVRQFF. The CDR3 region has the DNA TGTGCCAGCAGTGACCTCGTACGGCAGTTCTTC.

Here the CDR3 reads CASRPRPSGGWGEQYF. The CDR3, as DNA: TGTGCCAGCAGGCCCCGTCCTTCAGGGGGATGGGGTGAGCAGTACTTC. V and J are TRBV5-8 and TRBJ2-7; 7 bases fit TRBD1. The CDR3 is 16 residues long. V shed 5 bases, J shed 7 bases, and the junction held 18 bases outside the gene matches. In germline, CDR1 is SGHTS, CDR2 YDEGEE.

The chain couples TRBV30 to TRBJ1-6; D ambiguous. Germline CDR1 and CDR2: GTSNPN and SVGIG (reference sequence). CDR3 length: 15 amino acids. Trimming stripped 0 bases from V and 8 bases from J, with 14 bases between. For the CDR3, the DNA is TGTGCCTGGAGTGTTAGGTCGGTCGGATATTCACCCCTCCACTTT. This encodes CAWSVRSVGYSPLHF.

This clone was recorded once. J is TRBJ1-1 and V is TRBV6-6; no definite D call. Trimming took 6 bases from V and 1 from J, leaving 12 bases between them. The CDR3 totals 14 residues. Germline CDR1 reads MNHNY; CDR2 reads SVGAGI (reference sequence). In DNA, the CDR3 is TGTGCCAGCAGGCAATCCGCTGGGAACACTGAAGCTTTCTTT. It encodes CASRQSAGNTEAFF.

CDR3 amino acids: CAISEMEIDEQYF. In DNA form, the CDR3 reads TGTGCCATCAGTGAGATGGAGATCGACGAGCAGTACTTC. The rearrangement links TRBV10-3 to TRBJ2-7; unclear D gene. The CDR3 runs 13 residues. V lost 2 bases to trimming and J lost 5 bases, with 10 bases between them. Germline values: CDR1 ENHRY, CDR2 SYGVKD.

This chain links TRBV28 with TRBJ1-2, with a weak D call TRBD1 (5 bases). Germline CDR1 reads MDHEN; CDR2 reads SYDVKM. V lost 5 bases and J 3 bases, leaving 13 bases between the germline ends. There are 14 residues in the CDR3. The CDR3 DNA reads as TGTGCCAGCAGTGGTACAGGCTCTGACTATGGCTACACCTTC. This sequence encodes CASSGTGSDYGYTF.

To note about this clone: Other nucleotide sequences from this sample produce the same CDR3. The chain joins TRBV7-2 to TRBJ2-2; D remains ambiguous. There are 14 residues in the CDR3. V was cut by 2 bases and J by 1 base, with 5 bases left in between. Germline CDR1 and CDR2: SGHTA and FQGNSA. The DNA of the CDR3 is TGTGCCAGCAGCTTACGAGGGAACACCGGGGAGCTGTTTTTT. Translation: CASSLRGNTGELFF.

This clone was seen once. The chain links TRBV10-3 to TRBJ2-2; D is ambiguous. The germline CDR1 and CDR2 sequences are ENHRY and SYGVKD. The CDR3 runs 17 residues. V was shortened by 9 bases and J by 2 bases, with 22 bases between the two germline ends. The CDR3 DNA sequence: TGTGCCATTCCTAGTGGCCGCGGCGTCCAAAACACCGGGGAGCTGTTTTTT. It is translated as CAIPSGRGVQNTGELFF.

The V call is TRBV5-1, the J call TRBJ2-7, with D perhaps matching TRBD1 or TRBD2 (5 bases each). There are 16 residues in the CDR3. The germline CDR1 and CDR2 sequences are SGHRS and YFSETQ. V dropped 4 bases and J dropped 5 bases, with 22 bases sitting between them. CDR3 nucleotide sequence: TGCGCCAGCAGCCTCAAGCATGGGGGAGTCGGCCACGAGCAGTACTTC. This codes for CASSLKHGGVGHEQYF.

This chain uses TRBV7-2 with TRBJ2-7; the D gene is possibly TRBD2 (6 bases). The CDR3 is 13 residues long. The V gene's germline CDR1 is SGHTA and CDR2 FQGNSA. Trimming stripped 4 bases from V and 3 bases from J, with 10 bases between. CDR3 in DNA: TGTGCCAGCAGCTGGGACTGGGGCTACGAGCAGTACTTC. The encoded protein is CASSWDWGYEQYF. Variable domain in full (rest from reference TRBV7-2 and TRBJ2-7): GAGVSQSPSNKVTEKGKDVELRCDPISGHTALYWYRQSLGQGLEFLIYFQGNSAPDKSGLPSDRFSAERTGGSVSTLTIQRTQQEDSAVYLCASSWDWGYEQYFGPGTRLTVT.

Here the CDR3 reads CASSFEGAYGYTF. The CDR3, as DNA: TGCGCCAGCAGCTTCGAAGGGGCCTATGGCTACACCTTC. This chain joins TRBV5-1 and TRBJ1-2; weak D call: TRBD1 (5 bases). The CDR3 runs to 13 residues. The ends were cut back, 2 bases at V and 4 bases at J, with 9 bases in the middle. CDR1 and CDR2 from the germline V gene are SGHRS and YFSETQ.

The chain joins TRBV11-2 to TRBJ2-3, with TRBD2 identical over 13 bases. This CDR3 is built from 18 residues. Germline CDR1 and CDR2: SGHAT and FQNNGV. V trimming: 2 bases; J trimming: 4 bases; junction bases outside the gene matches: 9. This chain's CDR3 is CASSLKWGLAGRPDTQYF. CDR3 coding DNA: TGTGCCAGCAGCTTAAAGTGGGGACTAGCGGGAAGACCAGATACGCAGTATTTT.

This clone was seen only once. This rearrangement joins TRBV7-2 to TRBJ2-3; no clear D. Germline V gene lookup returns CDR1 SGHTA and CDR2 FQGNSA. Trimming took off 5 bases at V and 2 bases at J, with 8 bases between the two ends. The CDR3 is made up of 13 amino acids. CDR3 DNA: TGTGCCAGCAGCGGCAGCTACACAGATACGCAGTATTTT. It yields the protein CASSGSYTDTQYF. Filled out from reference TRBV7-2 and TRBJ2-3, the complete variable domain reads GAGVSQSPSNKVTEKGKDVELRCDPISGHTALYWYRQSLGQGLEFLIYFQGNSAPDKSGLPSDRFSAERTGGSVSTLTIQRTQQEDSAVYLCASSGSYTDTQYFGPGTRLTVL.

The V call is TRBV7-2, the J call TRBJ2-7; tentative D call: TRBD1 (5 bases). CDR3 length equals 14 residues. The ends were cut back, 4 bases at V and 2 bases at J, with 12 bases in the middle. Germline assignment: CDR1 SGHTA and CDR2 FQGNSA. The CDR3 nucleotides read TGTGCCAGCAGCTCTACCGTAGGGGCCTACGAGCAGTACTTC. It is translated as CASSSTVGAYEQYF.

This clone has only one observation. The sample contains more than one DNA sequence encoding this CDR3. V and J are TRBV11-3 and TRBJ2-1; D uncertain. Germline values: CDR1 SGHNT, CDR2 YENEEA. Trimming removed 5 bases from V and 5 bases from J, with 4 bases in between. This CDR3 is 11 amino acids long. The CDR3 region has the DNA TGTGCCAGCAGCCGAGACAATGAGCAGTTCTTC. Translating gives CASSRDNEQFF. Full variable domain (outside the CDR3, taken from reference TRBV11-3 and TRBJ2-1): EAGVVQSPRYKIIEKKQPVAFWCNPISGHNTLYWYLQNLGQGPELLIRYENEEAVDDSQLPKDRFSAERLKGVDSTLKIQPAELGDSAVYLCASSRDNEQFFGPGTRLTVL.

This clone was counted a single time. This chain links TRBV5-5 with TRBJ2-1; TRBD1 matches 9 bases. Germline V gene lookup returns CDR1 SGHKS and CDR2 YYEKEE (reference sequence). This CDR3 spans 17 amino acids. V dropped 4 bases and J dropped 2; count of bases not matched to a gene: 10. The CDR3 nucleotides read TGTGCCAGCAGCCCGGAGCTGGGACAGGGTACCTACAATGAGCAGTTCTTC. Translating gives CASSPELGQGTYNEQFF.

This sequence joins TRBV9 and TRBJ1-1; the D is unclear. Germline CDR1 SGDLS, CDR2 YYNGEE. Trimming removed 0 bases at V and 2 bases at J, with 11 bases between. This CDR3 has 15 amino acids. This chain's CDR3 is CASSVDTRTNTEAFF. CDR3 bases: TGTGCCAGCAGCGTAGATACCCGGACCAACACTGAAGCTTTCTTT.

The chain combines TRBV7-8 with TRBJ1-4, with D hard to call. The CDR3 consists of 15 residues. CDR1 SGHVS and CDR2 FQNEAQ come from the germline V gene. V was clipped by 1 base and J by 7 bases, with 13 bases between them. CDR3 sequence: CASSLGWPFGEKLFF. The CDR3 DNA reads TGTGCCAGCAGCTTAGGCTGGCCCTTTGGTGAAAAACTGTTTTTT.